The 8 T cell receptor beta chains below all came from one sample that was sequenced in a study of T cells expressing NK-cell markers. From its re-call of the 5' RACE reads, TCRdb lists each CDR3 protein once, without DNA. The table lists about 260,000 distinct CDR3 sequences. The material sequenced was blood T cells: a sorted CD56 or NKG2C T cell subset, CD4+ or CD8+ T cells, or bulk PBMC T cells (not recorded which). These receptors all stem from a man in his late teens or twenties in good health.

CDR3: CASSSLTGKKGQPQHF. This sequence joins TRBV11-2 and TRBJ1-5; with no DNA, the TCRdb D assignment of TRBD1 cannot be verified. Germline lookup yields CDR1 SGHAT and CDR2 FQNNGV. The CDR3 spans 16 residues.

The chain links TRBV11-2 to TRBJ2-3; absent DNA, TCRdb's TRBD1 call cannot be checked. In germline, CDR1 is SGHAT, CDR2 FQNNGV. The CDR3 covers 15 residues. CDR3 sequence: CASSLGAYRAHTQYF.

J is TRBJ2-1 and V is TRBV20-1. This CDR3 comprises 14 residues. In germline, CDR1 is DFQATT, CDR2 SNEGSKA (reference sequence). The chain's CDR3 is CSASKPQRYNEQFF.

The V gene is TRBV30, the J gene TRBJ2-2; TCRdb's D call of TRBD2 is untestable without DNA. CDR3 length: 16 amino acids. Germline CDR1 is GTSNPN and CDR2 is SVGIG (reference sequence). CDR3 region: CAWSVLGLAGTGELFF.

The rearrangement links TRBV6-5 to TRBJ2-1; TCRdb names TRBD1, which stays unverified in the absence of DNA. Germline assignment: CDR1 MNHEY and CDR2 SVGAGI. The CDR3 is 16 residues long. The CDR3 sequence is CASSYRGMGAVDEQFF.

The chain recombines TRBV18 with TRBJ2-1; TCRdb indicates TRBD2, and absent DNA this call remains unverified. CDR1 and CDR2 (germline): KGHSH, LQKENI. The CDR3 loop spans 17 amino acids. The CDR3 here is CASSPPLGPKDPNEQFF. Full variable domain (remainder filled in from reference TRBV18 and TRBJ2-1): NAGVMQNPRHLVRRRGQEARLRCSPMKGHSHVYWYRQLPEEGLKFMVYLQKENIIDESGMPKERFSAEFPKEGPSILRIQQVVRGDSAAYFCASSPPLGPKDPNEQFFGPGTRLTVL.

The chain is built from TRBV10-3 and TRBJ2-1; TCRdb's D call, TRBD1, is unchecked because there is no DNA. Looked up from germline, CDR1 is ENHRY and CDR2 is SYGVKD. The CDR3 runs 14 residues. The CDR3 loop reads CAIRRGQALHEQFF.

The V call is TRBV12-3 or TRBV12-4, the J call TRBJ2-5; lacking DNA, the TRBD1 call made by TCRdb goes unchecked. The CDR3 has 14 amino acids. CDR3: CASSLRGDKETQYF.